Each of the 23 T cell receptor beta chains below was sequenced from the same sample in a study of tumor-infiltrating lymphocytes in primary liver carcinoma (TCRdb year 2017). The sample was run on an Illumina HiSeq 2500. A constant-region primer and ProtoScript II reverse transcriptase were used to reverse-transcribe TCRbeta-specific cDNA from around 480 ng total RNA. TCRbeta libraries were built with three nested multiplex PCR rounds, a slightly modified ARM-PCR procedure. Each of the first two PCR rounds ran for around 10 cycles using multiplex TRBV1-TRBV30 forward primers together with a Cbeta reverse primer. TCRdb trimmed the raw reads at Q25, called clones with MiXCR and kept productive beta chains. Rows are unified per CDR3 protein, each entry keeping the most common DNA and genes. The sample table records roughly 330,000 distinct CDR3 sequences; about two thirds of these occur just once. Together, the top ten hold about 6.1% of the sample.

Blood RNA was extracted from unsorted whole blood with TRIzol reagent; germline DNA came from the DNeasy Blood & Tissue kit. The sample was peripheral blood. The receptors here all came from a man aged 35-49 years with primary liver carcinoma and hepatitis B virus infection.

The rearrangement joins TRBV14 to TRBJ2-7, with 9 bases identical to TRBD1. Germline CDR1 SGHDN, CDR2 FVKESK. CDR3 size: 15 residues. Trimming at V came to 3 bases and at J to 4 bases, leaving 7 bases not matched to a gene. Here the CDR3 reads CASSQPGQGRYEQYF. The CDR3 bases are TGTGCCAGCAGCCAGCCGGGACAGGGACGTTACGAGCAGTACTTC.

For this clonotype: A much larger clone sits a single nucleotide away, making a read error possible. This chain links TRBV12-3 or TRBV12-4 with TRBJ2-2, with D possibly matching TRBD2 (5 bases). The CDR3 covers 14 residues. CDR3: CASTLLQEAGELFF. CDR3 DNA sequence: TGTGCCAGCACTTTACTGCAGGAGGCCGGGGAGCTGTTTTTT.

The chain couples TRBV11-2 to TRBJ2-7; 13 nucleotides line up with TRBD2. The CDR3 is 14 amino acids. CDR1 is SGHAT, CDR2 FQNNGV, per germline. The CDR3 DNA reads as TGTACCAACAAAGGACTAGCGGGAGTAGGCGAGCAGTACTTC. Its protein is CTNKGLAGVGEQYF.

This clonotype was recorded many times. The chain employs TRBV5-5 and TRBJ2-3; 8 positions agree with TRBD1. With 2 bases clipped from V and 2 bases from J, the junction kept 7 bases outside the gene matches. From germline, CDR1 is SGHKS and CDR2 YYEKEE (reference sequence). The CDR3 has 16 residues. For the CDR3, the DNA is TGTGCCAGCAGCTTTACGACAGGGGCCTACACAGATACGCAGTATTTT. Translation: CASSFTTGAYTDTQYF. The full variable domain, completed using reference TRBV5-5 and TRBJ2-3, is DAGVTQSPTHLIKTRGQQVTLRCSPISGHKSVSWYQQVLGQGPQFIFQYYEKEERGRGNFPDRFSARQFPNYSSELNVNALLLGDSALYLCASSFTTGAYTDTQYFGPGTRLTVL.

Many counts were recorded for this clonotype. The CDR3, as DNA: TGCAGCGTTGAGCTAGCTAGCAATGAAAAACTGTTTTTT. This encodes CSVELASNEKLFF. The rearrangement uses TRBV29-1 and TRBJ1-4; D unresolved. V was pared by 3 bases and J by 5 bases, with 10 bases between. Germline CDR1 and CDR2: SQVTM and ANQGSEA. CDR3 length: 13 amino acids.

Regarding this clonotype: This CDR3 is missing its conserved last phenylalanine or tryptophan, likely due to a read error. The chain employs TRBV12-3 or TRBV12-4 and TRBJ2-7, with D unclear. The CDR3 totals 14 residues. The V end was cut by 3 bases, the J end by 3 bases, with 12 bases between. CDR3 region: CASSFIPHDYEQYY. The CDR3 bases are TGTGCCAGCAGTTTTATCCCACATGACTACGAGCAGTACTAC.

On this clonotype: Given a much more abundant clone one base away, this may be a read error. The V call is TRBV6-5, the J call TRBJ2-1; D remains ambiguous. The V gene's germline CDR1 is MNHEY and CDR2 SVGAGI. The CDR3 is 12 amino acids. V was shortened by 7 bases and J by 6 bases, with 10 bases between the two germline ends. Here the CDR3 reads CASIAGGNEQFF. DNA of the CDR3: TGTGCCAGCATCGCCGGTGGCAATGAGCAGTTCTTC.

About this clonotype itself: A clone one base away is much larger, so this may be a read error. The chain carries TRBV10-3 and TRBJ2-3; TRBD2 aligns across 7 bases. The germline CDR1 and CDR2 sequences are ENHRY and SYGVKD. The length of the CDR3 is 15 residues. After removal of 6 bases from V and 2 bases from J, the junction contained 8 bases not matched to a gene. The CDR3 DNA follows: TGTGCCATCAGACGGGACTACAAACTCACAGATACGCAGTATTTT. Amino acid sequence: CAIRRDYKLTDTQYF.

This clonotype showed up many times. The chain employs TRBV5-4 and TRBJ2-5; 8 positions agree with TRBD1. This CDR3 contains 13 residues. The germline CDR1 and CDR2 sequences are SGHNT and YYREEE (reference sequence). V shed 3 bases and J 3 bases; nucleotides not matched to a gene: 1. Written as DNA, the CDR3 is TGTGCCAGCAGCTCGGACAGGGAAGAGACCCAGTACTTC. This sequence encodes CASSSDREETQYF.

Notes on this clonotype: At one end, the junction sequence differs from germline, possibly due to a read error. This rearrangement joins TRBV5-1 to TRBJ2-1; the D gene is possibly TRBD2 (6 bases). This CDR3 is 14 amino acids long. Germline-derived CDR1 and CDR2 are SGHRS and YFSETQ. CDR3 protein: CASSLRDSYDEQFF. The CDR3 DNA reads as TGCGCCAGCAGCTTGCGGGACTCCTACGATGAGCAGTTCTTC.

As concerns this clonotype: At one end, the junction sequence differs from germline, possibly due to a read error. V is TRBV28 and J is TRBJ1-1; D is uncertain. The CDR3 sequence is 14 residues long. Looked up from germline, CDR1 is MDHEN and CDR2 is SYDVKM. The CDR3 reads CVSSTTVVNTEAFF. DNA of the CDR3: TGTGTCAGCAGCACCACAGTGGTCAACACTGAAGCTTTCTTT.

This clonotype is medium-sized within its sample. The chain couples TRBV11-2 to TRBJ2-7; perhaps TRBD2 as D (6 bases). The length of the CDR3 is 14 residues. V shed 1 base and J shed 4 bases, with 11 bases lying between them. CDR1 SGHAT and CDR2 FQNNGV come from the germline V gene. CDR3 sequence (DNA): TGTGCCAGCAGCTTAGCGGGGGACGTTTACGAGCAGTACTTC. It codes for CASSLAGDVYEQYF.

Worth noting for this clonotype: A read error may produce the germline difference seen at one junction end. This chain joins TRBV5-3 and TRBJ2-1, with 7 bases aligning to TRBD2. TRBV5-3 is an open reading frame whose function is uncertain. The CDR3 contains 17 residues. The CDR3 sequence is CARSLAGSSGTYNEHFF. CDR3 nucleotide sequence: TGTGCCAGAAGCTTGGCCGGGTCTAGCGGAACCTACAATGAGCATTTCTTC.

Concerning this clonotype: A read error may account for a junction end that differs from germline. This chain connects TRBV11-2 to TRBJ1-6; no reliable D call. Germline CDR1 SGHAT, CDR2 FQNNGV. The CDR3 covers 16 residues. In DNA, the CDR3 is TGTGCCAACAGCTCTCAACCTGAATACTTGAATCCACCCCTGCACTTT. It specifies CANSSQPEYLNPPLHF.

As regards this clonotype: A read error may produce the germline difference seen at one junction end. The genes are TRBV11-3 and TRBJ2-1; TRBD2 might be the D (5 bases). Looked up from germline, CDR1 is SGHNT and CDR2 is YENEEA. This CDR3 region has 14 residues. The CDR3 protein is CASSQGSSYNEQLF. The CDR3 region has the DNA TGTGCCAGCAGCCAAGGGAGCTCCTACAATGAGCAACTCTTC.

This clonotype was observed a handful of times. At one end, the junction sequence differs from germline, possibly due to a read error. The chain is built from TRBV11-1 and TRBJ2-1; possible D gene TRBD2, 5 bases. Germline V gene data show CDR1 as SGHAT and CDR2 as FQDESV (reference sequence). The CDR3 is 13 amino acids. CDR3 residues: CASNSGSYNEQFF. The DNA for the CDR3 is TGTGCTAGCAACTCGGGATCTTACAATGAGCAGTTCTTC.

About this clonotype itself: Just one base apart from a much larger clone, this may be a read error. The chain uses TRBV7-9 and TRBJ2-5, with D perhaps given as TRBD1 or TRBD2 (5 bases each). The tail of the sequence fits TRBJ2-7 better, so the J call may be wrong. Germline V lookup: CDR1 SEHNR, CDR2 FQNEAQ (reference sequence). This CDR3 spans 14 amino acids. The CDR3 spells CASNLVGPGYEQYF. Here the CDR3 DNA reads TGTGCCAGCAACTTAGTGGGACCTGGCTACGAGCAGTACTTC.

A remark on this clonotype: A junction end diverges from the germline sequence, so it may reflect a read error. J is TRBJ2-7 and V is TRBV12-3 or TRBV12-4, with D unclear. The CDR3 length is 13 residues. The chain's CDR3 is CASSLRLGYEQCF. In nucleotides, the CDR3 is TGTGCCAGCAGTTTACGATTGGGCTACGAGCAGTGCTTC.

This clonotype has just a few counts. Written as DNA, the CDR3 is TGCGCCAGCGGACTAGCGGGAGGCAATGAGCAGTTCTTC. Translated, it gives CASGLAGGNEQFF. This chain connects TRBV4-1 to TRBJ2-1, with TRBD2 matching 14 bases. Germline loops: CDR1 MGHRA, CDR2 YSYEKL. With 8 bases clipped from V and 6 bases from J, the junction kept 0 bases outside the gene matches. The CDR3 length is 13 residues.

This chain uses TRBV27 with TRBJ2-5; D gene uncertain. Between the trimmed V and J ends, which lost 1 base and 0 bases, there was a span of 9 bases. Germline assignment: CDR1 MNHEY and CDR2 SMNVEV (reference sequence). This CDR3 is built from 15 residues. In nucleotides, the CDR3 is TGTGCCAGCAGTTTATTCTCCCCGTACCAAGAGACCCAGTACTTC. Protein product: CASSLFSPYQETQYF.

The rearrangement links TRBV28 to TRBJ1-1; D not certain. Germline CDR1 and CDR2: MDHEN and SYDVKM. The CDR3 length is 15 residues. The V end lost 7 bases, the J end lost 0 bases, and 15 bases lay between the germline ends. CDR3 sequence: CASTTSSSLNTEAFF. In DNA, the CDR3 is TGTGCCAGCACCACTTCGAGCAGCTTGAACACTGAAGCTTTCTTT. Based on the CDR3 plus reference TRBV28 and TRBJ1-1, the full variable domain is DVKVTQSSRYLVKRTGEKVFLECVQDMDHENMFWYRQDPGLGLRLIYFSYDVKMKEKGDIPEGYSVSREKKERFSLILESASTNQTSMYLCASTTSSSLNTEAFFGQGTRLTVV.

This clonotype occurred a few times. The rearrangement uses TRBV25-1 and TRBJ2-7; the D gene is possibly TRBD2 (6 bases). The germline V gene encodes CDR1 MGHDK and CDR2 SYGVNS. V shed 4 bases and J shed 2 bases, with 12 bases lying between them. This CDR3 is 14 amino acids long. The CDR3 DNA is TGTGCCAGCAGTGCCGTAACTAGCCCCTACGAGCAGTACTTC. Its protein is CASSAVTSPYEQYF.

This clonotype has a count of ten or more. The CDR3 protein is CASSQRTGFGNEQFF. As DNA, the CDR3 is TGCGCCAGCAGCCAAAGGACAGGGTTCGGGAATGAGCAGTTCTTC. V usage is TRBV4-1 and J usage is TRBJ2-1; TRBD1 agrees at 8 bases. CDR3 size: 15 residues. Germline trimming cut 2 bases from V and 7 bases from J; bases unmatched to any gene: 7. In germline, CDR1 is MGHRA, CDR2 YSYEKL.